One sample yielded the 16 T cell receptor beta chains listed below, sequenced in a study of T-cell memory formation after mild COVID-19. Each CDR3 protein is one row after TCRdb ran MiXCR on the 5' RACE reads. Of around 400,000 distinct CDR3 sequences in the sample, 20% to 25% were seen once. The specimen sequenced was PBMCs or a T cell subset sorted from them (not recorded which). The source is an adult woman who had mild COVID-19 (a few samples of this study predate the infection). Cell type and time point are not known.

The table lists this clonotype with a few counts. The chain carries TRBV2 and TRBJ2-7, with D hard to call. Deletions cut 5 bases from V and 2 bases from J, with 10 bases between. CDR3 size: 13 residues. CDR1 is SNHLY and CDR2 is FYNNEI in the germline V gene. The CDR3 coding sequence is TGTGCCAGCAGTACACAGAAGACCTACGAGCAGTACTTC. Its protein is CASSTQKTYEQYF.

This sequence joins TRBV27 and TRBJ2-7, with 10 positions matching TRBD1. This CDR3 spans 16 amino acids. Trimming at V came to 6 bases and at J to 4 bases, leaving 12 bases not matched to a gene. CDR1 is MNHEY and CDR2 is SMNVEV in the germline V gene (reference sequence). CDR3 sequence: CASSPRQGATWYEQYF. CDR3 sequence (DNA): TGTGCCAGCAGCCCGAGACAGGGGGCTACGTGGTACGAGCAGTACTTC.

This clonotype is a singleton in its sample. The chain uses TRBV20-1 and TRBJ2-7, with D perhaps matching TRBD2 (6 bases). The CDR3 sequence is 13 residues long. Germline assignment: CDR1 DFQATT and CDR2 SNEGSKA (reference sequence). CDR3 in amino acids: CTGSGGLSYEQYF. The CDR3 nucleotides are TGCACTGGTTCCGGGGGTCTTTCCTACGAGCAGTACTTC.

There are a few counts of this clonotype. The CDR3, as DNA: TGCGCCAGCAGCTCGGACGGGAGCTCCTACAATGAGCAGTTCTTC. Residues: CASSSDGSSYNEQFF. The chain couples TRBV5-1 to TRBJ2-1, with a possible D match to TRBD2 (6 bases). The CDR3 totals 15 residues. In germline, CDR1 is SGHRS, CDR2 YFSETQ. Trimming pared 3 bases from V and 0 bases from J, leaving 10 bases between.

CDR3 nucleotide sequence: TGCAGCGCAAACGCAGGGGGGGCCCAAGAGACCCAGTACTTC. It yields the protein CSANAGGAQETQYF. The chain has TRBV20-1 and TRBJ2-5; D possibly uses TRBD1 or TRBD2 (7 bases each). Germline V CDR1 and CDR2: DFQATT, SNEGSKA (reference sequence). This CDR3 has 14 amino acids.

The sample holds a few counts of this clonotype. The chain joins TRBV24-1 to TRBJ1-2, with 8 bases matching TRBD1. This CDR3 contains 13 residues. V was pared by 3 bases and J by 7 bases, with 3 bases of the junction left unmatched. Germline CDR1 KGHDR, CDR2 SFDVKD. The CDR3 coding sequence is TGTGCCACCAGTGATAAGGACAGGGCTGGCTACACCTTC. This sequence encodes CATSDKDRAGYTF.

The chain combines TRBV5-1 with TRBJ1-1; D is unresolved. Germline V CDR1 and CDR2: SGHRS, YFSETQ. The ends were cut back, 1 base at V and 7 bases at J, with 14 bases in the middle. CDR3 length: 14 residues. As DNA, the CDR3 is TGCGCCAGCAGCTTGAGGCTGGAGGATGATGAAGCTTTCTTT. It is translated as CASSLRLEDDEAFF.

The CDR3 loop reads CASSFGQGAREQYF. In DNA, the CDR3 is TGTGCCAGCAGTTTTGGTCAGGGGGCTCGCGAGCAGTACTTC. The chain employs TRBV27 and TRBJ2-7; 8 nucleotides align to TRBD1. After removal of 3 bases from V and 6 bases from J, the junction contained 7 bases not matched to a gene. This CDR3 has 14 residues. CDR1 is MNHEY, CDR2 SMNVEV, per germline (reference sequence).

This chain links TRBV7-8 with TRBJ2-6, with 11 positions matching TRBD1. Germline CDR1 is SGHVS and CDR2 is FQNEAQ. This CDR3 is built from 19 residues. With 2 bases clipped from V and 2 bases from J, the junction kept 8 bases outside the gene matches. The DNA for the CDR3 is TGTGCCAGCAGCTTAAAAGGACAGGGGGCGCCTCCTGGGGCCAACGTCCTGACTTTC. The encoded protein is CASSLKGQGAPPGANVLTF.

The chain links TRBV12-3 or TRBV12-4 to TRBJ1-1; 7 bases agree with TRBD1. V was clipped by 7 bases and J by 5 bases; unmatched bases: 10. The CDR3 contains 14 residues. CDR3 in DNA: TGTGCCAGCATTATAGATCACAGGGGTACTGAAGCTTTCTTT. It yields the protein CASIIDHRGTEAFF.

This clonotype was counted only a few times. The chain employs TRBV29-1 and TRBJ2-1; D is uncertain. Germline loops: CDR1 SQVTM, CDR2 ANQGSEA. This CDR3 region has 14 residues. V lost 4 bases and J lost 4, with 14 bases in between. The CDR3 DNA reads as TGCAGCGTTGTTGTTCCCCTCGAGTACAATGAGCAGTTCTTC. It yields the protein CSVVVPLEYNEQFF.

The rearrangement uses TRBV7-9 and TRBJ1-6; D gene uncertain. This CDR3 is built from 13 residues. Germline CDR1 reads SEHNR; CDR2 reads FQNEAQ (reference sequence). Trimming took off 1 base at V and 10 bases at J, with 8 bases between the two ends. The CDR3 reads CASSLEMESPLHF. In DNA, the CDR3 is TGTGCCAGCAGCTTAGAAATGGAATCACCCCTCCACTTT. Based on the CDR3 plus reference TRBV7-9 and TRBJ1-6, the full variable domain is DTGVSQNPRHKITKRGQNVTFRCDPISEHNRLYWYRQTLGQGPEFLTYFQNEAQLEKSRLLSDRFSAERPKGSFSTLEIQRTEQGDSAMYLCASSLEMESPLHFGNGTRLTVT.

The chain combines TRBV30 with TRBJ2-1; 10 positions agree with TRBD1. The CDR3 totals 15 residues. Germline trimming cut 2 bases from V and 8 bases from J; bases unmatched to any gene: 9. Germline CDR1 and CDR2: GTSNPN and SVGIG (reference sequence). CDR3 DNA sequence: TGTGCCTGGAGTCCCGGGACAGGGGTTTTCGATGAGCAGTTCTTC. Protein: CAWSPGTGVFDEQFF.

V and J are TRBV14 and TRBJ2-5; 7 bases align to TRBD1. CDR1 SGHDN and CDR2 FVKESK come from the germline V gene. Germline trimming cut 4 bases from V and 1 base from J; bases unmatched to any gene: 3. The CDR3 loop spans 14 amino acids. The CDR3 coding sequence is TGTGCCAGCAGCCCCTGGGACAGCCAAGAGACCCAGTACTTC. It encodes CASSPWDSQETQYF. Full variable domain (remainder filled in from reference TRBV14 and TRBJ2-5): EAGVTQFPSHSVIEKGQTVTLRCDPISGHDNLYWYRRVMGKEIKFLLHFVKESKQDESGMPNNRFLAERTGGTYSTLKVQPAELEDSGVYFCASSPWDSQETQYFGPGTRLLVL.

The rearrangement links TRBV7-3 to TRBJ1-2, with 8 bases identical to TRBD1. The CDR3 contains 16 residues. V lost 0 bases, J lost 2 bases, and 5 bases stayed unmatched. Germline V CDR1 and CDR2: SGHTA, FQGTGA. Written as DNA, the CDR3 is TGTGCCAGCAGCTTAACAGGACAGGGACTAAACTATGGCTACACCTTC. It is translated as CASSLTGQGLNYGYTF.

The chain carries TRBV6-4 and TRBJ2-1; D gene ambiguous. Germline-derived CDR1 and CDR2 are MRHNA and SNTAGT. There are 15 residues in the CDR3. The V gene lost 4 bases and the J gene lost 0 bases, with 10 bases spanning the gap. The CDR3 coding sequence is TGTGCCAGCAGTGGGCAGTTGAGCTCCTACAATGAGCAGTTCTTC. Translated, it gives CASSGQLSSYNEQFF.